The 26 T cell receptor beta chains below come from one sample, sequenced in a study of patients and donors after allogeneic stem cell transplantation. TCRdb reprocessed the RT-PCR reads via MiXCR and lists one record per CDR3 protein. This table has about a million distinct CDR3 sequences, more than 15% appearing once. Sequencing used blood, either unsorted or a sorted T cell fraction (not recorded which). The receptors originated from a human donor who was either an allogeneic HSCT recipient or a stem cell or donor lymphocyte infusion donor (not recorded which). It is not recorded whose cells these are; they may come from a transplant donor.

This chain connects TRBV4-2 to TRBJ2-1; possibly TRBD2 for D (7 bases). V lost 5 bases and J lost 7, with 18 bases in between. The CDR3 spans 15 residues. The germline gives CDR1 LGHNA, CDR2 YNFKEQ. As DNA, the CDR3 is TGTGCCAGCAGCTTGGCGAAAGGGGGGGGTAATGAGCAGTTCTTC. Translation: CASSLAKGGGNEQFF.

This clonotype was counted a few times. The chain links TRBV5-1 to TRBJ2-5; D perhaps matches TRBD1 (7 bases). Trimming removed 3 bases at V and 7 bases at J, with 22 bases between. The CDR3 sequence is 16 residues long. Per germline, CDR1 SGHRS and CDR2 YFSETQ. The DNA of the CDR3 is TGCGCCAGCAGCTCGGCGGACCCTCGACAGGGAGGGACCCAGTACTTC. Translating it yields CASSSADPRQGGTQYF. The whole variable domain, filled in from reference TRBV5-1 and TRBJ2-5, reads KAGVTQTPRYLIKTRGQQVTLSCSPISGHRSVSWYQQTPGQGLQFLFEYFSETQRNKGNFPGRFSGRQFSNSRSEMNVSTLELGDSALYLCASSSADPRQGGTQYFGPGTRLLVL.

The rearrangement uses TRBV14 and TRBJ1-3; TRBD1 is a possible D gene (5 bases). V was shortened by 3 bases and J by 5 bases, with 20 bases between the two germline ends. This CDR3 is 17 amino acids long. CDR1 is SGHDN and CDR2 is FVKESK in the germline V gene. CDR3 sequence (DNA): TGTGCCAGCAGCCAGAGGCCCCGGGACCCCAGGAGAAACACCATATATTTT. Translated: CASSQRPRDPRRNTIYF.

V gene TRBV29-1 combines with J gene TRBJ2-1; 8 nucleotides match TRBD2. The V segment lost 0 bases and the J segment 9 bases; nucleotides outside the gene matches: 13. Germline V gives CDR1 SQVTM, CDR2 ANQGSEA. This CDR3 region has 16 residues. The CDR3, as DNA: TGCAGCGTTGAAGACTCGCGGGGGGACCCTATCGGTGAGCAGTTCTTC. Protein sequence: CSVEDSRGDPIGEQFF.

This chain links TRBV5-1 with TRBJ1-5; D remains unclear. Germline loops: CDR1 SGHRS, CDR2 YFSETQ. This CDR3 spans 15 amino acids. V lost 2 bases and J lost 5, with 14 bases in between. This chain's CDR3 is CASSLSPGMDQPQHF. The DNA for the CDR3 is TGCGCCAGCAGCTTATCGCCAGGTATGGATCAGCCCCAGCATTTT. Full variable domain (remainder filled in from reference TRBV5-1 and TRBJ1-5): KAGVTQTPRYLIKTRGQQVTLSCSPISGHRSVSWYQQTPGQGLQFLFEYFSETQRNKGNFPGRFSGRQFSNSRSEMNVSTLELGDSALYLCASSLSPGMDQPQHFGDGTRLSIL.

Here the CDR3 reads CATPRGSYNEQFF. The CDR3 DNA is TGTGCCACCCCGCGGGGGTCCTACAATGAGCAGTTCTTC. The chain carries TRBV7-9 and TRBJ2-1; 7 positions agree with TRBD2. Per the germline V gene, CDR1 is SEHNR and CDR2 is FQNEAQ (reference sequence). The CDR3 extends over 13 amino acids. Trimming removed 10 bases from V and 1 base from J; junction bases left unmatched: 4.

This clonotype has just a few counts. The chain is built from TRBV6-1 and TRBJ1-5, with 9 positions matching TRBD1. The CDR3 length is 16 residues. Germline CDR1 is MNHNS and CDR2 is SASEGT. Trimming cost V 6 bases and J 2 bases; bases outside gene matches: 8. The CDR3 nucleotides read TGTGCCAGCAGACCGGGACAGGGTTTGGGCAATCAGCCCCAGCATTTT. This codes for CASRPGQGLGNQPQHF.

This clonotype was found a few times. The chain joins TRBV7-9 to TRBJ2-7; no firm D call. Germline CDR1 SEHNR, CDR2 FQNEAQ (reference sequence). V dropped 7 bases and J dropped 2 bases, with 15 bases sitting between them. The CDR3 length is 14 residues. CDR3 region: CASTPDTTPYEQYF. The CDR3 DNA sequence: TGTGCCAGCACCCCTGACACTACCCCCTACGAGCAGTACTTC.

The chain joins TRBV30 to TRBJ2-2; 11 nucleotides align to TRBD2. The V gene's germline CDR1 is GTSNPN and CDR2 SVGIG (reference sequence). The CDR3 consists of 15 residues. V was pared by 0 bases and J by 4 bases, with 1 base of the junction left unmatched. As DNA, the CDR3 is TGTGCCTGGAGTGTACTAGCGGGAGTCACCGGGGAGCTGTTTTTT. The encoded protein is CAWSVLAGVTGELFF.

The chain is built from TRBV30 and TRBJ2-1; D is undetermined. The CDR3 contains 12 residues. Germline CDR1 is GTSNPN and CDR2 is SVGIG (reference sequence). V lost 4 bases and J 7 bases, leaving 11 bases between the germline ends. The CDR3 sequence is CAWTPAGNEQFF. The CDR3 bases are TGTGCCTGGACCCCGGCCGGAAATGAGCAGTTCTTC.

The chain's CDR3 is CASSSGPAGTYEQYF. For the CDR3, the DNA is TGTGCCAGCAGTTCCGGACCCGCGGGGACCTACGAGCAGTACTTC. The chain employs TRBV12-3 or TRBV12-4 and TRBJ2-7; D might be TRBD2 (6 bases). The germline V and J ends were trimmed by 4 bases and 2 bases, with 15 bases remaining between them. This CDR3 is built from 15 residues.

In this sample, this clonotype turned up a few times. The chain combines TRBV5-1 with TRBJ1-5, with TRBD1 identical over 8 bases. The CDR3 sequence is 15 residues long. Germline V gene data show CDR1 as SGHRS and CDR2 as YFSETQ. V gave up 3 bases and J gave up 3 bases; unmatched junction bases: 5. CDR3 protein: CASSSGTGPNQPQHF. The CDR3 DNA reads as TGCGCCAGCAGCTCGGGGACAGGCCCCAATCAGCCCCAGCATTTT.

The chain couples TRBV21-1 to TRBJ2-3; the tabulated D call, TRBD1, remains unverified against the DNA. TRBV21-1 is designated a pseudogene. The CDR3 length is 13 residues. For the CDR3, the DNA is TGTGCCAGCAGCAAACGGGACACACATACGCAGTATTTT. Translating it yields CASSKRDTHTQYF.

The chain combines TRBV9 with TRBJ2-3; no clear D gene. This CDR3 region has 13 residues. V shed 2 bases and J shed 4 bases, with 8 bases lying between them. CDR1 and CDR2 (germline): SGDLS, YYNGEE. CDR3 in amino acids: CASSVSLADTQYF. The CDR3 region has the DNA TGTGCCAGCAGCGTCTCCTTGGCAGATACGCAGTATTTT.

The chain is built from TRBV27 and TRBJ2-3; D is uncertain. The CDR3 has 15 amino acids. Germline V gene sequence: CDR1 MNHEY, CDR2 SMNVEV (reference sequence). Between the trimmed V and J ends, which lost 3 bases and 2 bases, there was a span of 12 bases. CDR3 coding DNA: TGTGCCAGCAGTTTCATGGGTTTCAACACAGATACGCAGTATTTT. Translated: CASSFMGFNTDTQYF.

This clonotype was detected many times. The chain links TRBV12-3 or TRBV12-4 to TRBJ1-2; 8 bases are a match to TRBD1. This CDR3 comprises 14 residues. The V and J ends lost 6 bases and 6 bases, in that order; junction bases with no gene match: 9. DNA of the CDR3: TGTGCCAGCAGCCCTCGGGGACAGGCGAATGGCTACACCTTC. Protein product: CASSPRGQANGYTF.

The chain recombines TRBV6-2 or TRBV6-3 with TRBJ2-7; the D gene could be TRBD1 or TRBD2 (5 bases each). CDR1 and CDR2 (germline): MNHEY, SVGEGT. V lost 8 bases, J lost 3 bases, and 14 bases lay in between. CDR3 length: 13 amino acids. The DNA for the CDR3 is TGTGCCAGCCACCGGGACCCCCTCTACGAGCAGTACTTC. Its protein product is CASHRDPLYEQYF.

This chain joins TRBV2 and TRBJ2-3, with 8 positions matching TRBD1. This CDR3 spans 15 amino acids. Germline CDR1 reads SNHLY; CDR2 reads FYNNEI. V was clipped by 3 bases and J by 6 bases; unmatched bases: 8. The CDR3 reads CASSDRRTGSDTQYF. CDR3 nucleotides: TGTGCCAGCAGTGATAGGAGGACAGGGTCGGATACGCAGTATTTT.

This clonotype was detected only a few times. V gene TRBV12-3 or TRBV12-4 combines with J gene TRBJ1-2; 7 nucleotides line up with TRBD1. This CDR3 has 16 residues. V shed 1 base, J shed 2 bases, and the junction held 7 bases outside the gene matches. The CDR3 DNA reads TGTGCCAGCAGTTTAGACTCGCGGGACAGAAACTATGGCTACACCTTC. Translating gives CASSLDSRDRNYGYTF.

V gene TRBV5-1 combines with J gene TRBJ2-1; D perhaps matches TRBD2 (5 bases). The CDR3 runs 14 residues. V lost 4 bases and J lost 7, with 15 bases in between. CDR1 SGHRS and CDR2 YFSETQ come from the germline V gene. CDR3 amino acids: CASSQGLGKNEQFF. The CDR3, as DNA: TGCGCCAGCAGCCAAGGACTGGGAAAAAATGAGCAGTTCTTC. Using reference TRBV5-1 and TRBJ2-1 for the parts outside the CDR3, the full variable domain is KAGVTQTPRYLIKTRGQQVTLSCSPISGHRSVSWYQQTPGQGLQFLFEYFSETQRNKGNFPGRFSGRQFSNSRSEMNVSTLELGDSALYLCASSQGLGKNEQFFGPGTRLTVL.

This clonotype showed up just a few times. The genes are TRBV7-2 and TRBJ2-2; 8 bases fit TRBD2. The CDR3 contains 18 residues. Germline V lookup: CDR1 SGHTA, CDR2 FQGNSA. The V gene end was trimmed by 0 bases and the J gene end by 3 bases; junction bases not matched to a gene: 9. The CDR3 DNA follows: TGTGCCAGCAGCTTAGCCCCCGGGGGGGCGTTTGACACCGGGGAGCTGTTTTTT. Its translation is CASSLAPGGAFDTGELFF.

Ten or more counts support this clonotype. The CDR3 is CASSLGGIYGYTF. The CDR3 DNA reads TGTGCCAGCAGCTTAGGGGGGATCTATGGCTACACCTTC. This chain links TRBV5-5 with TRBJ1-2; D might be TRBD1 (6 bases). The CDR3 contains 13 residues. Germline CDR1 SGHKS, CDR2 YYEKEE (reference sequence). With 2 bases removed from V and 4 bases from J, the gap between germline ends came to 9 bases.

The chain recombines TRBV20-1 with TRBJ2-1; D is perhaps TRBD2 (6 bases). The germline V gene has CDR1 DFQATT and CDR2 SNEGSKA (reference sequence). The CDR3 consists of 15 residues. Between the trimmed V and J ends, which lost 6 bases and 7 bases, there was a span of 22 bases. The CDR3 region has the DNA TGCAGTGCCCCTCGGGAATCCGGGAGTCGAAATGAGCAGTTCTTC. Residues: CSAPRESGSRNEQFF.

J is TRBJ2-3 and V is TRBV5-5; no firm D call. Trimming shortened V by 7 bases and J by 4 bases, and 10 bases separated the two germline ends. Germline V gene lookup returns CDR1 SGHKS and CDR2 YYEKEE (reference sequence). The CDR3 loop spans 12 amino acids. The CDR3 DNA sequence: TGTGCCAGCCTTCGTGGCCCAGATACGCAGTATTTT. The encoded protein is CASLRGPDTQYF.

For the CDR3, the DNA is TGTGCCAGCAGCCAAGGGGACAGGGGGAACACCGGGGAGCTGTTTTTT. Translating gives CASSQGDRGNTGELFF. The rearrangement joins TRBV3-1 to TRBJ2-2; TRBD1 matches 10 bases. The J segment lost 1 base and the V segment lost 1 base, leaving 0 bases of the junction unmatched. The CDR3 contains 16 residues. CDR1 and CDR2 from the germline V gene are LGHDT and YNNKEL (reference sequence).

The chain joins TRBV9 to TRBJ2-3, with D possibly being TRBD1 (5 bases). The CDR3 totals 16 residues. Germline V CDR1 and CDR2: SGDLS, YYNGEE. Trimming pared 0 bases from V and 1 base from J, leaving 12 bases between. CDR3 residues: CASSVEAGYRTDTQYF. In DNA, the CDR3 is TGTGCCAGCAGCGTAGAGGCAGGGTATCGCACAGATACGCAGTATTTT.